This TCR beta chain comes out of a study of spatial heterogeneity in lung cancer. Time point given: blood at routine non-recurrence follow-up after resection. From tumor, nontumor lung or frozen PBMC, whole RNA was taken unsorted for sequencing. The sample holds a few counts of this clonotype. Each CDR3 protein gets one entry after TCRdb re-called the 5' RACE reads with MiXCR. The sample holds some 120,000 distinct CDR3 sequences, more than 9% seen once. CDR3 size: 13 residues. Between the trimmed V and J ends, which lost 8 bases and 5 bases, there was a span of 13 bases. CDR1 and CDR2 from the germline V gene are MDHEN and SYDVKM.

The receptor comes from a male donor with early-stage non-small cell lung cancer. This chain connects TRBV28 to TRBJ2-1; perhaps TRBD2 as D (5 bases). Sequencing used PBMCs, obtained at follow-up. CDR3 sequence (DNA): TGTGCCAGCCGAGGGAGTAAGGACAATGAGCAGTTCTTC. Translating gives CASRGSKDNEQFF.